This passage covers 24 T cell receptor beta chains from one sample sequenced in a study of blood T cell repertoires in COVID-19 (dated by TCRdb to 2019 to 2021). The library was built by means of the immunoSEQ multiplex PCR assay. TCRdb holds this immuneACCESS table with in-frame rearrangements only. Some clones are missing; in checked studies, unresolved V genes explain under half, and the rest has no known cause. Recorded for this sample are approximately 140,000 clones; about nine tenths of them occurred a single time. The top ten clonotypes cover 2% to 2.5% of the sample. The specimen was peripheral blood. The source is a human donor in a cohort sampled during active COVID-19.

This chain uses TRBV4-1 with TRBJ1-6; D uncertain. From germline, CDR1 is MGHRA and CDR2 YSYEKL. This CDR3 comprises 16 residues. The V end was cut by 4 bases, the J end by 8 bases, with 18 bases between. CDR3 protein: CASSLSAGRGDSPLHF. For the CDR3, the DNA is TGCGCCAGCAGCCTCTCGGCAGGACGGGGAGATTCACCCCTCCACTTT.

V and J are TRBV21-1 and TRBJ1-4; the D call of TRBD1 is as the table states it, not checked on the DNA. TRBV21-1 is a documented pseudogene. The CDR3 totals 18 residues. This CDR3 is CASSKEGQGSSSNEKLFF. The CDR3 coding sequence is TGTGCCAGCAGCAAAGAGGGACAGGGGTCCTCTTCTAATGAAAAACTGTTTTTT.

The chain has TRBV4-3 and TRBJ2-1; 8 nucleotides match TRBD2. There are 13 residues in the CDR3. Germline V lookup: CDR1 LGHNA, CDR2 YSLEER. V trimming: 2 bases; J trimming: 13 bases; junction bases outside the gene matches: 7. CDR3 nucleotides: TGCGCCAGCAGCCAATCCGCGGGGGGCCCCCAGTTCTTC. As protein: CASSQSAGGPQFF.

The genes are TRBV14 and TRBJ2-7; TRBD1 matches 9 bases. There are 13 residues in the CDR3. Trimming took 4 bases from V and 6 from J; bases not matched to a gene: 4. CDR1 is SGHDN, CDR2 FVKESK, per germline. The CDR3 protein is CASSPNRGLEQYF. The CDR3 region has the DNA TGTGCCAGCAGCCCAAACAGGGGGCTCGAGCAGTACTTC.

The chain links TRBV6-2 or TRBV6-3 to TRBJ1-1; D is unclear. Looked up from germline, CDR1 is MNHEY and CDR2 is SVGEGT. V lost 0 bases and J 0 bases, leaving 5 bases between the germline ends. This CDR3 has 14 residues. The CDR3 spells CASSYSQVNTEAFF. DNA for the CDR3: TGTGCCAGCAGTTACTCGCAGGTGAACACTGAAGCTTTCTTT.

CDR3 in DNA: TGTGCCAGCAGCTCCAGCAATGAGCAGTTCTTC. This codes for CASSSSNEQFF. V usage is TRBV7-3 and J usage is TRBJ2-1; no definite D call. The CDR3 totals 11 residues. V lost 4 bases and J lost 6, with 4 bases in between. Germline V gene data show CDR1 as SGHTA and CDR2 as FQGTGA. The complete variable domain, with remaining parts taken from reference TRBV7-3 and TRBJ2-1, reads GAGVSQTPSNKVTEKGKYVELRCDPISGHTALYWYRQSLGQGPEFLIYFQGTGAADDSGLPNDRFFAVRPEGSVSTLKIQRTERGDSAVYLCASSSSNEQFFGPGTRLTVL.

The CDR3 loop reads CASSASTGTYEQYF. The CDR3 DNA sequence: TGTGCCAGCAGTGCCTCGACAGGGACCTACGAGCAGTACTTC. The V and J genes are TRBV25-1 and TRBJ2-7, with 7 positions matching TRBD1. The germline gives CDR1 MGHDK, CDR2 SYGVNS. Germline trimming cut 4 bases from V and 2 bases from J; bases unmatched to any gene: 5. The CDR3 runs 14 residues.

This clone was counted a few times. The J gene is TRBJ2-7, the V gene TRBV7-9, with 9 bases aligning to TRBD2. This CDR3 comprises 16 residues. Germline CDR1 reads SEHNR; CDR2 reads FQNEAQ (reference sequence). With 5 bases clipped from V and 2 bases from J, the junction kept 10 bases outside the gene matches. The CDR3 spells CASSLPPSGATYEQYF. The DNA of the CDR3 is TGTGCCAGCAGCCTACCCCCTAGCGGGGCCACCTACGAGCAGTACTTC.

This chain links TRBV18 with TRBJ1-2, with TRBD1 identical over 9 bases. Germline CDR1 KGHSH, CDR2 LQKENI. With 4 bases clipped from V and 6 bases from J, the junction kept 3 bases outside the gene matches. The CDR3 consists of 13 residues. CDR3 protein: CASSQTGGDGYTF. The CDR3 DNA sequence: TGTGCCAGCTCACAAACAGGGGGCGATGGCTACACCTTC.

CDR3 sequence (DNA): TGTGCCAGCAGTGATCAGGCGTGGGCCGGCGGGGAGCTGTTTTTT. Protein: CASSDQAWAGGELFF. The chain joins TRBV25-1 to TRBJ2-2; D gene unclear. Germline-derived CDR1 and CDR2 are MGHDK and SYGVNS. V was pared by 3 bases and J by 7 bases, with 15 bases between. The CDR3 loop spans 15 amino acids.

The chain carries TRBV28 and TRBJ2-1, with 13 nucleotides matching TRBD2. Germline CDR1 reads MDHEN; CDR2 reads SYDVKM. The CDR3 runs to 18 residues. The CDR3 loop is CASLGLAGKSSSYNEQFF. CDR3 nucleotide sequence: TGTGCTAGTCTGGGACTAGCGGGAAAGTCGAGCTCCTACAATGAGCAGTTCTTC.

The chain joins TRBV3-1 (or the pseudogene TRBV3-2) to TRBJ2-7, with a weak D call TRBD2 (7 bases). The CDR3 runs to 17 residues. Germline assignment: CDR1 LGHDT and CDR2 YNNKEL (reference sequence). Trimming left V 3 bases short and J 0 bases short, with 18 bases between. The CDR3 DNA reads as TGTGCCAGCAGCCACCGAAGGGGGGGACACCACTCCTACGAGCAGTACTTC. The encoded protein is CASSHRRGGHHSYEQYF.

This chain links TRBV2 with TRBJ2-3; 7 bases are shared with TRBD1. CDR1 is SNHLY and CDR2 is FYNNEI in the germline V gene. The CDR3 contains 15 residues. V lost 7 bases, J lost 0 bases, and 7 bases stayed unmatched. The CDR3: CASTPGQTSTDTQYF. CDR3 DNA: TGTGCCAGCACCCCGGGACAGACAAGCACAGATACGCAGTATTTT.

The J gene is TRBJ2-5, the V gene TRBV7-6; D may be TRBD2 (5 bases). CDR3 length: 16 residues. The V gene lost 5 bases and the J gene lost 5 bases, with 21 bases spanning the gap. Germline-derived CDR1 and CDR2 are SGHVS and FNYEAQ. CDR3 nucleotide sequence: TGTGCCAGCAGCCTCCCCCTCCCGGGTTCGGGGGAGACCCAGTACTTC. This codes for CASSLPLPGSGETQYF.

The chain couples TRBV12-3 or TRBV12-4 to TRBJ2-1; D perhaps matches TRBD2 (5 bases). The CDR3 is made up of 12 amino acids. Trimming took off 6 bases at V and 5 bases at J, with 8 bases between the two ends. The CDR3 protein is CASRGGDNEQFF. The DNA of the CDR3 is TGTGCCAGCAGAGGAGGAGACAATGAGCAGTTCTTC.

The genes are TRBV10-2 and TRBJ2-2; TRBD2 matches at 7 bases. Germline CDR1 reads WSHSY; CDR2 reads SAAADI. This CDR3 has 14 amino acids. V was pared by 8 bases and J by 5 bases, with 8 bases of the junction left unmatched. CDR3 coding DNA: TGCGCCAGCCGACAAGTGGGGGGGACCGGGGAGCTGTTTTTT. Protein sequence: CASRQVGGTGELFF.

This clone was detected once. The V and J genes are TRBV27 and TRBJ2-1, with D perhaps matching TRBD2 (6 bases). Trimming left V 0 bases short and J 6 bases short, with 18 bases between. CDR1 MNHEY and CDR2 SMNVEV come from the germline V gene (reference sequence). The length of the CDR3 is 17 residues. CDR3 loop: CASSLSHTGTQANEQFF. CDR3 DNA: TGTGCCAGCAGTTTATCGCATACCGGGACTCAAGCCAATGAGCAGTTCTTC.

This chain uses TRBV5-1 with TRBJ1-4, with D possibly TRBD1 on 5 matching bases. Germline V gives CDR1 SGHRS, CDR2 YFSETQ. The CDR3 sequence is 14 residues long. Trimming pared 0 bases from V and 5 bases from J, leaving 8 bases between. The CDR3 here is CASSLGQNNEKLFF. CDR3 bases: TGCGCCAGCAGCTTGGGACAGAACAATGAAAAACTGTTTTTT. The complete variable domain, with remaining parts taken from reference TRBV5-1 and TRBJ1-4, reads KAGVTQTPRYLIKTRGQQVTLSCSPISGHRSVSWYQQTPGQGLQFLFEYFSETQRNKGNFPGRFSGRQFSNSRSEMNVSTLELGDSALYLCASSLGQNNEKLFFGSGTQLSVL.

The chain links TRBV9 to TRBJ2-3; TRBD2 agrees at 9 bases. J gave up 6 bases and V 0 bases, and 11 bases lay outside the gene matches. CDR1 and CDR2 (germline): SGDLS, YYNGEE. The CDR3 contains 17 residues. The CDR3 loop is CASSVALEAGGDDTQYF. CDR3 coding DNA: TGTGCCAGCAGCGTAGCTCTGGAGGCGGGAGGGGATGATACGCAGTATTTT.

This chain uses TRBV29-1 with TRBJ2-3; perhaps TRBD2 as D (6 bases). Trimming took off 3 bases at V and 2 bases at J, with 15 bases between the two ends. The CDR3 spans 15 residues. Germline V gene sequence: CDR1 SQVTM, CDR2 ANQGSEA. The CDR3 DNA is TGCAGCGTTGAGCCGGACTGGGACTCCACAGATACGCAGTATTTT. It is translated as CSVEPDWDSTDTQYF.

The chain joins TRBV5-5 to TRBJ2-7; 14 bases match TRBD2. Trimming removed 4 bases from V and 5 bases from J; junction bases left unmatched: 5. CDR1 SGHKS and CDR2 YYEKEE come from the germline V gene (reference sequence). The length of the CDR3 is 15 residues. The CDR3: CASSGTSGSINEQYF. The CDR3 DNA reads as TGTGCCAGCAGCGGGACTAGCGGGAGTATAAACGAGCAGTACTTC.

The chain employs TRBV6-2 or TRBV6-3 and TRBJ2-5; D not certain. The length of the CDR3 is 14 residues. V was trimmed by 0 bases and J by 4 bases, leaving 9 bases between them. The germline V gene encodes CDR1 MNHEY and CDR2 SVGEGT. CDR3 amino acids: CASSYSPERETQYF. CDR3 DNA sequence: TGTGCCAGCAGTTACTCGCCAGAAAGAGAGACCCAGTACTTC.

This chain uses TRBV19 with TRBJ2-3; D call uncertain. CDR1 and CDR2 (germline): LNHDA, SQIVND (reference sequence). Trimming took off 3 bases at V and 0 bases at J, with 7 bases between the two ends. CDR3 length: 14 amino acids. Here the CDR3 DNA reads TGTGCCAGTAGTATGAGGATTAGCACAGATACGCAGTATTTT. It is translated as CASSMRISTDTQYF.

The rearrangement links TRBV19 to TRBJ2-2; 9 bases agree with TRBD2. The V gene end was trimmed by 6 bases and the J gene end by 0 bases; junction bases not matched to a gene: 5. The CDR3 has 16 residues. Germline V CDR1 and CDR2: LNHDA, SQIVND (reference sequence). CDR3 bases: TGTGCCAGTAGCATTTTAGCGGGGGCGAACACCGGGGAGCTGTTTTTT. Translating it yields CASSILAGANTGELFF.